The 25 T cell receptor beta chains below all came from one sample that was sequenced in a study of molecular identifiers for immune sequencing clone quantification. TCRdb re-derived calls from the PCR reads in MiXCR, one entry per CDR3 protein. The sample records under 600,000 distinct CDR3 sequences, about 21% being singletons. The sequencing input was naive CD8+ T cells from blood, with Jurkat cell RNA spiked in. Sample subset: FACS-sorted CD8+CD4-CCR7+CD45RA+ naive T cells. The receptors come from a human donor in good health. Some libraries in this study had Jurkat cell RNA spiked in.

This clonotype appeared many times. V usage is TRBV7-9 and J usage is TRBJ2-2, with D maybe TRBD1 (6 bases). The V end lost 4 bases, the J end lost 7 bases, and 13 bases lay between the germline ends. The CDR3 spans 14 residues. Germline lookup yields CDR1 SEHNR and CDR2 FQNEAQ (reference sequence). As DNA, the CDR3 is TGTGCCAGCAGCTCTTTCAGGGGCCGCGGGGAGCTGTTTTTT. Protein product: CASSSFRGRGELFF.

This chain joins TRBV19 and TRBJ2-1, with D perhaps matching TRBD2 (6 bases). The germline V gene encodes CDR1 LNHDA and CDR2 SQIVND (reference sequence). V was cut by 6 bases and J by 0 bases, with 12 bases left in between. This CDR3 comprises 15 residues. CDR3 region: CASSAGLRSYNEQFF. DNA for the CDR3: TGTGCCAGTAGCGCGGGACTCCGCTCCTACAATGAGCAGTTCTTC. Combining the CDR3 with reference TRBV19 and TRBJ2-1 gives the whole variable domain DGGITQSPKYLFRKEGQNVTLSCEQNLNHDAMYWYRQDPGQGLRLIYYSQIVNDFQKGDIAEGYSVSREKKESFPLTVTSAQKNPTAFYLCASSAGLRSYNEQFFGPGTRLTVL.

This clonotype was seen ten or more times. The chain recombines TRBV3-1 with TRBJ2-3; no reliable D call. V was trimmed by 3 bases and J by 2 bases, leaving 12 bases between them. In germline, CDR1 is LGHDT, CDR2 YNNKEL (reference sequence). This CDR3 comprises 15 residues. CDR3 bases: TGTGCCAGCAGCCAGTTGAGTCCATCCACAGATACGCAGTATTTT. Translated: CASSQLSPSTDTQYF.

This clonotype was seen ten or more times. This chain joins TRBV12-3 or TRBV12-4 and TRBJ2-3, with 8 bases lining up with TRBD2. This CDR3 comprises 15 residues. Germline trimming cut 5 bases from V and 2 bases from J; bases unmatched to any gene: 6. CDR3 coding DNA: TGTGCCAGCAGTGTCCGGGGGGGATTCACAGATACGCAGTATTTT. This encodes CASSVRGGFTDTQYF.

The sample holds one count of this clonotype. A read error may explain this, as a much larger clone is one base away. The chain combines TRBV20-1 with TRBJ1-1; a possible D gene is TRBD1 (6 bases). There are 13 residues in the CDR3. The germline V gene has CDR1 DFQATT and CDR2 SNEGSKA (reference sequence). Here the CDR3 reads CSSRQEAYTEAFF. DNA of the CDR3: TGCAGCAGCAGACAGGAGGCGTACACTGAAGCTTTCTTT.

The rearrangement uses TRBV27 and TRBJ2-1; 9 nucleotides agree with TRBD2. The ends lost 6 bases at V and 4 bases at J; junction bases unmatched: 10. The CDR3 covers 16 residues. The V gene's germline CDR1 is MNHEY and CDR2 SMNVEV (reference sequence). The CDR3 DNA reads TGTGCCAGCAGGCTTGGCGGGGGGGCCTCGTACAATGAGCAGTTCTTC. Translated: CASRLGGGASYNEQFF.

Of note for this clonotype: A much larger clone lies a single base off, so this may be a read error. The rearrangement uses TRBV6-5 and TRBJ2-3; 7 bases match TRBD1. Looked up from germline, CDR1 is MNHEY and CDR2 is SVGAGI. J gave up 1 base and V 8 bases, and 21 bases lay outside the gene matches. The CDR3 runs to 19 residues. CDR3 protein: CASGPRPGQMFDGTDTQYF. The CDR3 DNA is TGTGCCAGCGGTCCCCGGCCGGGACAGATGTTTGATGGCACAGATACGCAGTATTTT.

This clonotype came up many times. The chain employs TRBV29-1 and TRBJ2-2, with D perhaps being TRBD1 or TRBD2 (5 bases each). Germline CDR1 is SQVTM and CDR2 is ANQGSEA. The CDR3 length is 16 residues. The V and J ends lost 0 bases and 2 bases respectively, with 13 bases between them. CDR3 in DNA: TGCAGCGTTGAAGATCCAGGGAGAAGAAACACCGGGGAGCTGTTTTTT. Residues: CSVEDPGRRNTGELFF.

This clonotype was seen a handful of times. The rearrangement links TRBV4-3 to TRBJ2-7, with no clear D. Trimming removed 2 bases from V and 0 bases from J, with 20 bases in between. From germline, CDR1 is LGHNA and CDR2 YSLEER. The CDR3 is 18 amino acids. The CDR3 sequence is CASSQKVNRPKNSYEQYF. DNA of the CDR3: TGCGCCAGCAGCCAAAAGGTTAACAGACCGAAGAACTCCTACGAGCAGTACTTC.

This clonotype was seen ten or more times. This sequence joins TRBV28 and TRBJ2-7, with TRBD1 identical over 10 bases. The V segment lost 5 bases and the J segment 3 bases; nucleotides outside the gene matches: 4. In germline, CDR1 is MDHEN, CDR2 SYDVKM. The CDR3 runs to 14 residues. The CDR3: CASSTRTGGYEQYF. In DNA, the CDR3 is TGTGCCAGCAGTACACGGACAGGGGGCTACGAGCAGTACTTC.

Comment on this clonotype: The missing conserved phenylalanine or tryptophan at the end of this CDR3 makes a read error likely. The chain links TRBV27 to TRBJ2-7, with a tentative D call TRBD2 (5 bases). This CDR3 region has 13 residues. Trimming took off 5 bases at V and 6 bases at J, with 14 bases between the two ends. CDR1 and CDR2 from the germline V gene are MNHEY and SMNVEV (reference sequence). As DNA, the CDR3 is TGTGCCAGCAGTGTCGGACTGTTGCTCGAGCAGTACTCC. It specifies CASSVGLLLEQYS.

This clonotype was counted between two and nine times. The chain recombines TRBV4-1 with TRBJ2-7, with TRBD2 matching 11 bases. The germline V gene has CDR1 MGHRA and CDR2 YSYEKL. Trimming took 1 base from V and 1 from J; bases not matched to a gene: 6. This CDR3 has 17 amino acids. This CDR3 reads CASSQAYGTSGSYEQYF. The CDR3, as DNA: TGCGCCAGCAGCCAAGCGTACGGGACTAGCGGTTCCTACGAGCAGTACTTC.

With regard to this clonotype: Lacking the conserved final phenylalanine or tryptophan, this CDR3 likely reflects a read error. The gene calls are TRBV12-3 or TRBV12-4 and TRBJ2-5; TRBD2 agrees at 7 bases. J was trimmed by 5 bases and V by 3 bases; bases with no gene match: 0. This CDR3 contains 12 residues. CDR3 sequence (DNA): TGTGCCAGCAGTTTGCGGGGGGAGACCCAGTACCTC. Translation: CASSLRGETQYL.

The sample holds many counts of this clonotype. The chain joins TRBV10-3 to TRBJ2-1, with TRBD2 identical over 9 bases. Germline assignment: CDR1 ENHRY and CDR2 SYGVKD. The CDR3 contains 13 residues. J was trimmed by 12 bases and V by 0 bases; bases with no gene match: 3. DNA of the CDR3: TGTGCCATCAGTGAGTCCCTAGCGGGACTGCAGTTCTTC. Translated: CAISESLAGLQFF.

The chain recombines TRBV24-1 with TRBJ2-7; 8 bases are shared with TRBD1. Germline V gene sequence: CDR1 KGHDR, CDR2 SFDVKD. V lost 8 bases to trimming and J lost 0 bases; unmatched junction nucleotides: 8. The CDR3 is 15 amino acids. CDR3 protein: CATIHPGTGSYEQYF. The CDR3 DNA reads TGTGCCACCATTCACCCCGGGACAGGCTCCTACGAGCAGTACTTC.

CDR3 residues: CASSPRAGYNEQFF. The DNA of the CDR3 is TGTGCCAGCAGTCCGCGGGCCGGATACAATGAGCAGTTCTTC. The chain has TRBV28 and TRBJ2-1, with D maybe TRBD2 (5 bases). There are 14 residues in the CDR3. Germline assignment: CDR1 MDHEN and CDR2 SYDVKM. V gave up 5 bases and J gave up 4 bases, with 12 bases separating them.

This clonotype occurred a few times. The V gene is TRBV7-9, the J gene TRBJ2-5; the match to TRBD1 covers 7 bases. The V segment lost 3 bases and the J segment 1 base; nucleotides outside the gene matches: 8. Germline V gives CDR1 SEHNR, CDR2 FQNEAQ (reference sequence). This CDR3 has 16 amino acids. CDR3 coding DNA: TGTGCCAGCAGCTTCCCCAGGGACAGTTCCCAAGAGACCCAGTACTTC. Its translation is CASSFPRDSSQETQYF.

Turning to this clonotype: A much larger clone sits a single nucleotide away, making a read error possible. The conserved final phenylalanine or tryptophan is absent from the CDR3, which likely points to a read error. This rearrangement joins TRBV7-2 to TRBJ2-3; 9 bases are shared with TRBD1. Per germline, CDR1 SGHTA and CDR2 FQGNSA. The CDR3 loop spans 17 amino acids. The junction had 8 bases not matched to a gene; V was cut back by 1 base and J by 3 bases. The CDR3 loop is CASSLDLTGGATDTQYS. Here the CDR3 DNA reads TGTGCCAGCAGCTTAGATCTTACAGGGGGCGCAACAGATACGCAGTATTCT.

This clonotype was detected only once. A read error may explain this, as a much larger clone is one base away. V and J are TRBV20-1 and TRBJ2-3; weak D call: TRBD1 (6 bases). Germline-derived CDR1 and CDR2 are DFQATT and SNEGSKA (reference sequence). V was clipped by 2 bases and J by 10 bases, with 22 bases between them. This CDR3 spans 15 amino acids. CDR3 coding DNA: TGCAGTGCTAGACCCACCGGACTGTCAGGGGATGCGCAGTATTTT. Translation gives CSARPTGLSGDAQYF.

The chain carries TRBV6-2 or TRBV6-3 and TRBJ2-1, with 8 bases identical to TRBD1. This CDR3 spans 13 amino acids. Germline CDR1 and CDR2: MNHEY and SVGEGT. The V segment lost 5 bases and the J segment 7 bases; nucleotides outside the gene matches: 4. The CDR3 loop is CASSGQGRNEQFF. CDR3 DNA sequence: TGTGCCAGCAGTGGACAGGGTCGGAATGAGCAGTTCTTC.

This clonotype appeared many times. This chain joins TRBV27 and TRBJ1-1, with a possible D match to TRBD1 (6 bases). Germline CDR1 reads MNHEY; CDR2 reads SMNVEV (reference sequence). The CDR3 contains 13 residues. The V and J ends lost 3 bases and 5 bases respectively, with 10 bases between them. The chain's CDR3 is CASSFTGRTEAFF. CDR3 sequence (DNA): TGTGCCAGCAGTTTTACAGGGCGAACTGAAGCTTTCTTT.

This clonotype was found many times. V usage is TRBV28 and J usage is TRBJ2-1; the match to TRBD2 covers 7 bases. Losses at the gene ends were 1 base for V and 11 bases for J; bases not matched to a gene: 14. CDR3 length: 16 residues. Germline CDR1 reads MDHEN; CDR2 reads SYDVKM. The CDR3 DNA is TGTGCCAGCAGTTTATTTGGGAGGGACCCCTACCAAAAGCAGTTCTTC. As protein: CASSLFGRDPYQKQFF.

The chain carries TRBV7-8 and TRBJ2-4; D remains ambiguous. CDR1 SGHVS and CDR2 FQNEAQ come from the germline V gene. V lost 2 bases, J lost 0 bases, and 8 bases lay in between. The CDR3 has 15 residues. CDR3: CASSLFSVAKNIQYF. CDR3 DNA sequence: TGTGCCAGCAGCTTATTTTCCGTAGCCAAAAACATTCAGTACTTC.

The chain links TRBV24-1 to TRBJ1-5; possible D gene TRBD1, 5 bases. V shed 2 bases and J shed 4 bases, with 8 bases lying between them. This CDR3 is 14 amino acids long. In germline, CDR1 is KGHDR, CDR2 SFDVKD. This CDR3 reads CATSDWGNNQPQHF. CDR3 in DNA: TGTGCCACCAGTGATTGGGGGAATAATCAGCCCCAGCATTTT.

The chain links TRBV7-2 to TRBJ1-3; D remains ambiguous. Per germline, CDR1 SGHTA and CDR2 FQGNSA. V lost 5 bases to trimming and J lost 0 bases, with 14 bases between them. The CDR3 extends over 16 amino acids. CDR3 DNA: TGTGCCAGCAGCGCCGAACTACACAGCTCTGGAAACACCATATATTTT. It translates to CASSAELHSSGNTIYF.